This T cell receptor beta chain came from a study of T cell responses to AZD1222 COVID-19 vaccine. V lost 7 bases and J lost 0, with 10 bases in between. CDR1 and CDR2 from the germline V gene are SNHLY and FYNNEI. This CDR3 is built from 14 residues. Using immunoSEQ multiplex PCR, the repertoire was profiled, and TCRdb retains in-frame clones only, with some absent. The repertoire holds some 150,000 clones, with roughly 88% as singletons. The chain employs TRBV2 and TRBJ1-3, with D unresolved. This receptor was obtained from an adult who received the AZD1222 COVID-19 vaccine. Sequenced material: peripheral blood, taken 28 days after the second AZD1222 dose. This CDR3 is CASKAGSSGNTIYF. The CDR3 DNA reads as TGTGCCAGCAAGGCGGGAAGCTCTGGAAACACCATATATTTT. Supplemented by reference TRBV2 and TRBJ1-3, the full variable domain reads EPEVTQTPSHQVTQMGQEVILRCVPISNHLYFYWYRQILGQKVEFLVSFYNNEISEKSEIFDDQFSVERPDGSNFTLKIRSTKLEDSAMYFCASKAGSSGNTIYFGEGSWLTVV.